The present T cell receptor (beta chain) was sequenced within a study of CD8+ T cells in alopecia areata. The CDR3 runs 14 residues. CDR1 and CDR2 from the germline V gene are WSHSY and SAAADI. V was cut by 0 bases and J by 2 bases, with 7 bases left in between. It was cDNA, reverse transcribed from extracted RNA, that served as the sequencing template. Here immunoSEQ multiplex PCR was the method, and the copy in TCRdb shows in-frame clones only, minus some. The data contain roughly 200,000 clones, almost 65% of them singletons. The TCR originated in a human donor with alopecia areata. The sequenced sample was CD4+ T cells sorted from blood, obtained at week 0. The V and J genes are TRBV10-2 and TRBJ1-2, with D maybe TRBD1 (5 bases). CDR3 loop: CASSESTVNYGYTF. Written as DNA, the CDR3 is TGCGCCAGCAGTGAGTCGACAGTCAACTATGGCTACACCTTC.